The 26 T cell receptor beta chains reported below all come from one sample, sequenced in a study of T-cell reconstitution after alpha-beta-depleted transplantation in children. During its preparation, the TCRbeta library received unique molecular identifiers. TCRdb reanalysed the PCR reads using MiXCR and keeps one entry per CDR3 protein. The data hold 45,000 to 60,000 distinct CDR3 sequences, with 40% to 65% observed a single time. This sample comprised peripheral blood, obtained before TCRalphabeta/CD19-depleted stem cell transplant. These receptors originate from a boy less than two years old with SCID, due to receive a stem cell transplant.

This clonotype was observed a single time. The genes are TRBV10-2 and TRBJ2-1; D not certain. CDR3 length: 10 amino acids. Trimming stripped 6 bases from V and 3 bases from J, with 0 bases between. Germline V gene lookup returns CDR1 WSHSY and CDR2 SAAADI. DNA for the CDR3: TGCGCCAGCAGCTACAATGAGCAGTTCTTC. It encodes CASSYNEQFF.

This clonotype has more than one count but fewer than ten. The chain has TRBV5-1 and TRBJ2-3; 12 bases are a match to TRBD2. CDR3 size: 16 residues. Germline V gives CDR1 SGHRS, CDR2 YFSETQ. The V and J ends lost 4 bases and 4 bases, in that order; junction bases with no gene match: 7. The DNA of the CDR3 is TGCGCCAGCAGCGCCCGACTAGCGGGGGAATCAGATACGCAGTATTTT. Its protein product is CASSARLAGESDTQYF.

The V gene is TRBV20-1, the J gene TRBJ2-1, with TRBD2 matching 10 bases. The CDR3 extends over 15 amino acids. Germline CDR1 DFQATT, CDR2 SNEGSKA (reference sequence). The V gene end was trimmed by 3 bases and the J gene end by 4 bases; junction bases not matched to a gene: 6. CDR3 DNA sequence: TGCAGTGCTAGTCGAACTAGCGGGGATTACAATGAGCAGTTCTTC. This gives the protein CSASRTSGDYNEQFF.

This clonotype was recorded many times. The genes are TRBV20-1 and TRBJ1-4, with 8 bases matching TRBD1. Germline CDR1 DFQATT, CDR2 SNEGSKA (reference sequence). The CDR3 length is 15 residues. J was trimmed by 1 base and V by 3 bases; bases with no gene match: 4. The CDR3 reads CSARWTGRTNEKLFF. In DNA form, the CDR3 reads TGCAGTGCTAGGTGGACAGGGCGAACTAATGAAAAACTGTTTTTT.

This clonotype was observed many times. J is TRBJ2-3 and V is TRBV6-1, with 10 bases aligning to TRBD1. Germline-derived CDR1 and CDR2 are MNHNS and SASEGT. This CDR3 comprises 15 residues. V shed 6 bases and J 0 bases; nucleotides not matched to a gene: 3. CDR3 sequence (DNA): TGTGCCAGCAGAGACAGGGGGCGCAGCACAGATACGCAGTATTTT. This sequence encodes CASRDRGRSTDTQYF.

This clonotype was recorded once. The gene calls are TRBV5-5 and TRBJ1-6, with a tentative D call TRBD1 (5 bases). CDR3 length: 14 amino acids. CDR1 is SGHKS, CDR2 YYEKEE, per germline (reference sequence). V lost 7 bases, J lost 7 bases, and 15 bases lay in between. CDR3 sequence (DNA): TGTGCCAGCGTAACGGGAGGGGCCAATTCACCCCTCCACTTT. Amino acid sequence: CASVTGGANSPLHF.

CDR3 protein: CASSLPGQGRETQYF. Here the CDR3 DNA reads TGTGCCAGCAGCTTGCCGGGACAGGGGAGAGAGACCCAGTACTTC. This chain connects TRBV5-6 to TRBJ2-5; 10 bases match TRBD1. The J segment lost 4 bases and the V segment lost 1 base, leaving 4 bases of the junction unmatched. Germline CDR1 reads SGHDT; CDR2 reads YYEEEE. The CDR3 is 15 amino acids.

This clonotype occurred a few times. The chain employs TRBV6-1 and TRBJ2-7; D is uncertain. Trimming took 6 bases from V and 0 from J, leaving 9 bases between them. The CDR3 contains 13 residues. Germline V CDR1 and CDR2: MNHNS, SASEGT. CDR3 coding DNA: TGTGCCAGCAGCGGGTCAAGCTCCTACGAGCAGTACTTC. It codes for CASSGSSSYEQYF.

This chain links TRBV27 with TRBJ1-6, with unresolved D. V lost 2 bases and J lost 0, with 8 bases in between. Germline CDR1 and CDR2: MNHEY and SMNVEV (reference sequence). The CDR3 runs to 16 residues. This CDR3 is CASSLGRSSYNSPLHF. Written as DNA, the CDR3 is TGTGCCAGCAGTTTAGGCAGGAGCTCCTATAATTCACCCCTCCACTTT.

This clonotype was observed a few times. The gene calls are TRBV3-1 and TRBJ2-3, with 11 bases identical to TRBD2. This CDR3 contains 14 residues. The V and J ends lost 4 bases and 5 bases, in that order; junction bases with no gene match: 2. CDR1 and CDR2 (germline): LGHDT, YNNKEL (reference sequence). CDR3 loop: CASSRTSGRDTQYF. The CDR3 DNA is TGTGCCAGCAGCCGCACTAGCGGGAGAGATACGCAGTATTTT.

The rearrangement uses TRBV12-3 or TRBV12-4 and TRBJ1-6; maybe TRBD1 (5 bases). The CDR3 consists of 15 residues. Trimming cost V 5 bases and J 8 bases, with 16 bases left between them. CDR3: CASSNQRGSDSPLHF. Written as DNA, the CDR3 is TGTGCCAGCAGTAACCAAAGGGGTTCTGATTCACCCCTCCACTTT.

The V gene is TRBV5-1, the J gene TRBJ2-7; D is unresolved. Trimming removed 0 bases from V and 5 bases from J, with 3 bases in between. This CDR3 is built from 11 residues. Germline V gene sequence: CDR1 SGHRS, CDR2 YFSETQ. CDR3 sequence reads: CASSLVNEQYF. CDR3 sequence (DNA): TGCGCCAGCAGCTTGGTTAACGAGCAGTACTTC. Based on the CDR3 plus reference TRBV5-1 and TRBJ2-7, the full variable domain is KAGVTQTPRYLIKTRGQQVTLSCSPISGHRSVSWYQQTPGQGLQFLFEYFSETQRNKGNFPGRFSGRQFSNSRSEMNVSTLELGDSALYLCASSLVNEQYFGPGTRLTVT.

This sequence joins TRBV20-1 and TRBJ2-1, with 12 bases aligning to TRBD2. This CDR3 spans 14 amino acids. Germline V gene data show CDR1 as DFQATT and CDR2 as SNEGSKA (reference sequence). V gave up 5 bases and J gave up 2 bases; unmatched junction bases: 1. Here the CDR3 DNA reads TGCAGTGCTCGACTAGCGGGGGCCTACAATGAGCAGTTCTTC. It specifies CSARLAGAYNEQFF.

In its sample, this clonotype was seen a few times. The CDR3 DNA is TGCGCCAGCAGCCAACGGGTGGCAGGCTCTGCGTTGGAGACCCAGTACTTC. It encodes CASSQRVAGSALETQYF. The chain recombines TRBV4-1 with TRBJ2-5; D is undetermined. The CDR3 length is 17 residues. V was shortened by 2 bases and J by 5 bases, with 21 bases between the two germline ends. Looked up from germline, CDR1 is MGHRA and CDR2 is YSYEKL.

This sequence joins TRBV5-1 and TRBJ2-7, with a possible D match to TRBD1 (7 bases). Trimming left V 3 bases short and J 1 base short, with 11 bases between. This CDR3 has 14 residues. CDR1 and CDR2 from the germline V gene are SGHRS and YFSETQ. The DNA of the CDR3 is TGCGCCAGCAGCTCGGCAGGGGGGTCCTACGAGCAGTACTTC. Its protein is CASSSAGGSYEQYF. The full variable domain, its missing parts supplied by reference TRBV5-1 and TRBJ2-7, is KAGVTQTPRYLIKTRGQQVTLSCSPISGHRSVSWYQQTPGQGLQFLFEYFSETQRNKGNFPGRFSGRQFSNSRSEMNVSTLELGDSALYLCASSSAGGSYEQYFGPGTRLTVT.

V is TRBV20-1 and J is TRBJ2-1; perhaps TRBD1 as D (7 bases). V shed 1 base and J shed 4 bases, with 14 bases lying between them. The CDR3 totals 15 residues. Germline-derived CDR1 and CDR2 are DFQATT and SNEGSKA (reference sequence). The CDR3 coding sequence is TGCAGTGCTAGAGGCCCGACAGGGAGGTACAATGAGCAGTTCTTC. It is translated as CSARGPTGRYNEQFF.

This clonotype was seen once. The CDR3 DNA reads TGTGCCAGCAGTTTGGGGGTCGCTCTGTTTAGAGATACGCAGTATTTT. Translated: CASSLGVALFRDTQYF. The V call is TRBV12-3 or TRBV12-4, the J call TRBJ2-3, with D perhaps TRBD1 or TRBD2 (5 bases each). Trimming took 3 bases from V and 5 from J, leaving 18 bases between them. The CDR3 is 16 residues long.

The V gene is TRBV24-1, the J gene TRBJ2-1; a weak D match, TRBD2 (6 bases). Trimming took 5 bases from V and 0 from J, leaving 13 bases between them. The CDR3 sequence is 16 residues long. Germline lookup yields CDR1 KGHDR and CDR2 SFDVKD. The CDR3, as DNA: TGTGCCACCAGTGGAGGGAGGTTCGACTCCTACAATGAGCAGTTCTTC. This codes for CATSGGRFDSYNEQFF.

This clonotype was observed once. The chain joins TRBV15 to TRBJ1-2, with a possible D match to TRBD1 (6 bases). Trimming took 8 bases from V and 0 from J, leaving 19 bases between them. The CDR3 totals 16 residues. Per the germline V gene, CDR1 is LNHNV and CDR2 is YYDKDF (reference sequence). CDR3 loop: CATLGGRGPSNYGYTF. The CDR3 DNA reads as TGTGCCACCCTGGGGGGCAGGGGACCATCTAACTATGGCTACACCTTC.

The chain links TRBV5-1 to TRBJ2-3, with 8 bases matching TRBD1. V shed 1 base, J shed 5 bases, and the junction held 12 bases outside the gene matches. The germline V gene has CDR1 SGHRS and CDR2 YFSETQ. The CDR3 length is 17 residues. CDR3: CASSLYGSQGAGDTQYF. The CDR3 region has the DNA TGCGCCAGCAGCTTGTATGGTAGTCAGGGGGCAGGAGATACGCAGTATTTT.

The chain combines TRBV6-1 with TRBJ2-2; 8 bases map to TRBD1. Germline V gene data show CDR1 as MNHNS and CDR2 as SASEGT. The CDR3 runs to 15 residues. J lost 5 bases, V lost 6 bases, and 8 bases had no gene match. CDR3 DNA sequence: TGTGCCAGCAGCCCCGACAGGGGAAGAACCGGGGAGCTGTTTTTT. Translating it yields CASSPDRGRTGELFF.

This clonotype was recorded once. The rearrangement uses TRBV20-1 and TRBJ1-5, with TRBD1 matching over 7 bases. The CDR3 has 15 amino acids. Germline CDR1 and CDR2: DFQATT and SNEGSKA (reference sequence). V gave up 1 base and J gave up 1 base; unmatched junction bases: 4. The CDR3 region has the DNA TGCAGTGCTAGAGCCCAGGGGGGCAGCAATCAGCCCCAGCATTTT. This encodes CSARAQGGSNQPQHF.

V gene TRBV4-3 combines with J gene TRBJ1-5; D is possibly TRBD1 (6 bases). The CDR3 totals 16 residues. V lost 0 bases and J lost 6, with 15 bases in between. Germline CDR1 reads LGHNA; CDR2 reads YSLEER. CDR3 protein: CASSQDKAGEGQPQHF. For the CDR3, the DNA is TGCGCCAGCAGCCAAGATAAGGCAGGGGAGGGTCAGCCCCAGCATTTT.

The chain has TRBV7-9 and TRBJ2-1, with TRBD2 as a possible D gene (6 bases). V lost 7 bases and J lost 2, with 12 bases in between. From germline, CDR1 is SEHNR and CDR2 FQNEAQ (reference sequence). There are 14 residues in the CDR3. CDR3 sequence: CASTTWGAYNEQFF. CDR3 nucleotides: TGTGCCAGCACCACCTGGGGGGCCTACAATGAGCAGTTCTTC.

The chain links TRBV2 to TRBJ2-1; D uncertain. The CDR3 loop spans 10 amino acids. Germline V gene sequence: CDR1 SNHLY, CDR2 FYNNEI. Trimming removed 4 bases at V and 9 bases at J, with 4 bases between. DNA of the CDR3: TGTGCCAGCAGTGCTGCTGAGCAGTTCTTC. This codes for CASSAAEQFF.

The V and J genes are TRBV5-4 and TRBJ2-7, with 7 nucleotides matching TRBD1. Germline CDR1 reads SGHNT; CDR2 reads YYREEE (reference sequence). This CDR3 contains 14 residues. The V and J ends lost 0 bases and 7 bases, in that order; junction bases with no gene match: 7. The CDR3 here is CASSLVQGVREQYF. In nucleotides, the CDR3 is TGTGCCAGCAGCTTGGTTCAGGGGGTAAGGGAGCAGTACTTC.